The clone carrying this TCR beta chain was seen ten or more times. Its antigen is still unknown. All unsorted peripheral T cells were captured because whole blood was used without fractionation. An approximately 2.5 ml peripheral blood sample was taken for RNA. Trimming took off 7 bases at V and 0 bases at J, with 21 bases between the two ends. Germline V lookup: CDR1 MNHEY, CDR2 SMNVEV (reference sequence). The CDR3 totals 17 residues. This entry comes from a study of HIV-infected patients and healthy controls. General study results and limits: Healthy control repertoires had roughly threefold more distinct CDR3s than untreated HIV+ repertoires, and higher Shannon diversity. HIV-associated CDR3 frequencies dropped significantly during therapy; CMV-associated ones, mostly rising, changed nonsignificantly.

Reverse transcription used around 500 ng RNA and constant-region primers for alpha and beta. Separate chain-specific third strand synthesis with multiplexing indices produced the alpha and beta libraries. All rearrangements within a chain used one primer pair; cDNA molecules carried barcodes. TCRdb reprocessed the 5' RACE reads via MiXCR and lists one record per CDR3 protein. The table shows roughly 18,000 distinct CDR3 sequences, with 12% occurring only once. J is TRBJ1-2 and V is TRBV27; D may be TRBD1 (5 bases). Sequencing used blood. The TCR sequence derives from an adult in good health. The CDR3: CASNPNGRGLSNYGYTF. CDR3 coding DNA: TGTGCCAGCAACCCGAATGGAAGGGGACTGTCTAACTATGGCTACACCTTC.